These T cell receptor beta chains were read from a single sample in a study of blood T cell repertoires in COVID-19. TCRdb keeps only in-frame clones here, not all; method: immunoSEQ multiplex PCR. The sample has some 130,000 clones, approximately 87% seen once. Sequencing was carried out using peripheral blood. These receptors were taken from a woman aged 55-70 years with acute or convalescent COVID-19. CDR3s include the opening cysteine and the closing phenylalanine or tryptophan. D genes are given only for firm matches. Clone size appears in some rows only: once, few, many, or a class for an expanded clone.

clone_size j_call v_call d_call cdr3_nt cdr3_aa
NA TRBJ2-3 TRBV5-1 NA TGCGCCAGCAGCTTCGGAGGGACCACAGATACGCAGTATTTT CASSFGGTTDTQYF
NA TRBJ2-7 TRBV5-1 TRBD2 TGCGCCAGCAGCTTTTCTCGGCGGGAGGGCCTATACGAGCAGTACTTC CASSFSRREGLYEQYF
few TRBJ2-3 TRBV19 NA TGTGCCAGTCTAGCGCTGGGAGCGGATACGCAGTATTTT CASLALGADTQYF
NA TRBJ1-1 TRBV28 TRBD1 TGTGCCAGCAGTTTACACAGGGGGAACACTGAAGCTTTCTTT CASSLHRGNTEAFF
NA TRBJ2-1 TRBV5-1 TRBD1 TGCGCCAGCAGCCCCGGGACAGGAGCCTACAATGAGCAGTTCTTC CASSPGTGAYNEQFF
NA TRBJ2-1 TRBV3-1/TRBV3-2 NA TGTGCCAGCAGCCTAACAGGTAGCTCCTACAATGAGCAGTTCTTC CASSLTGSSYNEQFF
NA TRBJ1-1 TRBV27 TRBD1 TGTGCCAGCAGTTTATCGGGGACAGGTCACACTGAAGCTTTCTTT CASSLSGTGHTEAFF
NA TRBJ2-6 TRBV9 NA TGTGCCAGCAGCGTCACAGCCTCTGGGGCCAACGTCCTGACTTTC CASSVTASGANVLTF
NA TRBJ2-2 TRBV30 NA TGTGCCTGGAGCAAGAACACCGGGGAGCTGTTTTTT CAWSKNTGELFF
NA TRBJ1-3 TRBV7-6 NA TGTGCCAGCAGCTTAGGAGGGTACTCTGGAAACACCATATATTTT CASSLGGYSGNTIYF
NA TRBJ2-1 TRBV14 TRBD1 TGTGCCAGCAGCCACGACAGGGCCGATCTTTCCTACAATGAGCAGTTCTTC CASSHDRADLSYNEQFF
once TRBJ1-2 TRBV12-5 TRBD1 TGTGCTAGTGGTTTGCGTGGACAGGGGCGACTCTATGGCTACACCTTC CASGLRGQGRLYGYTF
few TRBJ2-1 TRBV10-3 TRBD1 TGTGCCATCAGTGAGTCCCCGGGACAGGGGTACAATGAGCAGTTCTTC CAISESPGQGYNEQFF
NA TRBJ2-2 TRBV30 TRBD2 TGTGCCTGGACTATGGGACTAGCGGCGAACACCGGGGAGCTGTTTTTT CAWTMGLAANTGELFF
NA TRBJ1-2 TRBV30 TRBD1 TGTGCCTGGAGGGACAACAGGGGCTATGGCTACACCTTC CAWRDNRGYGYTF
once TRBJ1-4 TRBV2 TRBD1 TGTGCCAGCAGCACAGGGACAGGGCATGAAAAACTGTTTTTT CASSTGTGHEKLFF
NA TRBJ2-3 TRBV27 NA TGTGCCAGCAGTTCGTACACAGATACGCAGTATTTT CASSSYTDTQYF
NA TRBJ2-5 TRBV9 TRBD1 TGTGCCAGCAGCCAGGCGGGCTCAGGGGGAGAGACCCAGTACTTC CASSQAGSGGETQYF
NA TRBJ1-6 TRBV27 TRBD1 TGTGCCAGCAGTATCGACAGGGATTTGATTTCACCCCTCCACTTT CASSIDRDLISPLHF
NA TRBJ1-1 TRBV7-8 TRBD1 TGTGCCAGCAGCTTACCCTTGACAGGGGGAAGCACTGAAGCTTTCTTT CASSLPLTGGSTEAFF
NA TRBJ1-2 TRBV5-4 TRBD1 TGTGCCAGCAGCTTACAGGGGCTTGACTATGGCTACACCTTC CASSLQGLDYGYTF
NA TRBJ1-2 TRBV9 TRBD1 TGTGCCAGCAGCGATGGGGACAGCTTCTATGGCTACACCTTC CASSDGDSFYGYTF
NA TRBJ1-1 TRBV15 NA TGTGCCACCAGCCCACGGAGAAGAGGAACCCTGAACACTGAAGCTTTCTTT CATSPRRRGTLNTEAFF
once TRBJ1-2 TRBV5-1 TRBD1 TGCGCCAGCAGCTTGATAGGACAGGTCCATCGTGGCTACACCTTC CASSLIGQVHRGYTF
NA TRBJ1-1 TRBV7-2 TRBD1 TGTGCCAGCAGCTTAGGGACAGGGGTTGCTGAAGCTTTCTTT CASSLGTGVAEAFF
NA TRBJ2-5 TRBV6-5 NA TGTGCCAGCGCCGGGTCCTCAGAGACCCAGTACTTC CASAGSSETQYF
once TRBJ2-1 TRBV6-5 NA TGTGCCAGCAGCGGACCGGGGAGATCGTACAATGAGCAGTTCTTC CASSGPGRSYNEQFF
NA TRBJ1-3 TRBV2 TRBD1 TGTGCCAGCGGGGACAGCCGGAACACCATATATTTT CASGDSRNTIYF
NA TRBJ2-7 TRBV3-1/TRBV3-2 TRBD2 TGTGCCAGCGGACTAGCGTCCTCCTACGAGCAGTACTTC CASGLASSYEQYF
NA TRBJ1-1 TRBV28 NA TGTGCCAGCAGTATCGCAGGGGTGAGCACTGAAGCTTTCTTT CASSIAGVSTEAFF
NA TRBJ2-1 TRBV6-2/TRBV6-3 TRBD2 TGTGCCAGCAGCCAAGCGGGGGCCTACAATGAGCAGTTCTTC CASSQAGAYNEQFF
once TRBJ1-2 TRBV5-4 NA TGTGCCAGCTACTCCTCCGGTAGGTCGGGTAGCACCTATGGCTACACCTTC CASYSSGRSGSTYGYTF
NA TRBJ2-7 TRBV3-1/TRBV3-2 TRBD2 TGTGCCAGCAGCCGGACTAGCGGTAGCTCCTACGAGCAGTACTTC CASSRTSGSSYEQYF
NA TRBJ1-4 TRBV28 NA TGTGCCAGCAGGCCTACGGGGGGGACTAATGAAAAACTGTTTTTT CASRPTGGTNEKLFF
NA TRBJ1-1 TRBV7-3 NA TGTGCCAGCAGCTTAGACCGGACAGCTGAAGCTTTCTTT CASSLDRTAEAFF
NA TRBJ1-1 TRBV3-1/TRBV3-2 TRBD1 TGTGCCAGCAGCCCCCCCGGGACAGTGAACACTGAAGCTTTCTTT CASSPPGTVNTEAFF
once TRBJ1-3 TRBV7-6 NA TGTGCCAGCAGCTTAGAGAGGGCCGGAAACACCATATATTTT CASSLERAGNTIYF
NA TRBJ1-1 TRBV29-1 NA TGCAGCGTTTCCCCCGGGAGCTCGAACACTGAAGCTTTCTTT CSVSPGSSNTEAFF
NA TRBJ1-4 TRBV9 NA TGTGCCAGCAGCGTAGACCCAACAGCAACTAATGAAAAACTGTTTTTT CASSVDPTATNEKLFF
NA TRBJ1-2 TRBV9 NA TGTGCCAGCAGCGTAGCCCAGGGGTTTGGCTACACCTTC CASSVAQGFGYTF
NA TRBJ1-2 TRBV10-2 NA TGCGCCAGCAGCACAGAACGATTCTATGGCTACACCTTC CASSTERFYGYTF
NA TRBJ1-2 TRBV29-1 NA TGCAGCGTTGAACGGGGTGGAGGCTATGGCTACACCTTC CSVERGGGYGYTF
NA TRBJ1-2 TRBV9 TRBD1 TGTGCCAGCAGCTCGGGACAGGGGTTCTCGAAGAACTATGGCTACACCTTC CASSSGQGFSKNYGYTF
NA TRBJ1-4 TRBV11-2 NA TGTGCCAGCGGATATTGGGGAGAACTGTTTTTT CASGYWGELFF
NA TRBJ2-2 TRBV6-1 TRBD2 TGTGCCAGCAGTGATGGGTTTAGCGGGAGGTTGTACACCGGGGAGCTGTTTTTT CASSDGFSGRLYTGELFF
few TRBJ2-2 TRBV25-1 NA TGTGCCAGCAGCCGTCCAGCGTCCGGGGAGCTGTTTTTT CASSRPASGELFF
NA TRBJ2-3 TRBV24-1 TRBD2 TGTGCCACCAGTGGTAGCGGGAGATCGGATACGCAGTATTTT CATSGSGRSDTQYF
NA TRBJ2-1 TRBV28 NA TGTGCCAGCGTGGGGATGGGGAGCTCCTACAATGAGCAGTTCTTC CASVGMGSSYNEQFF
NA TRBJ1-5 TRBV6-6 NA TGTGCCAGCAGTTACGGGGGGTTCCCGCCCCAGCATTTT CASSYGGFPPQHF
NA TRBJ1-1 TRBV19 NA TGTGCCAGTAACTCGGGTCATAAAGTCTTTTTGAACACTGAAGCTTTCTTT CASNSGHKVFLNTEAFF
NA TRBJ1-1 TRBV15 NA TGTGCCACCAGCAGAGGAGGCCCCCTGGCTGAAGCTTTCTTT CATSRGGPLAEAFF
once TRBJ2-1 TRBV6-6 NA TGTGCCAGCAGTCCGGGACTCCCACACAATGAGCAGTTCTTC CASSPGLPHNEQFF
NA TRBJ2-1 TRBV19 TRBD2 TGTGCCAGTAAGATCAGCGGGAGGTCTGTCTACAATGAGCAGTTCTTC CASKISGRSVYNEQFF
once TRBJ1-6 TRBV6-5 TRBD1 TGTGCCAGCAGTCAGGGGGACAATTCACCCCTCCACTTT CASSQGDNSPLHF
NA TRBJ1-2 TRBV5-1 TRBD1 TGCGCCAGCAGCCAAACAGGGGATGGCTATGGCTACACCTTC CASSQTGDGYGYTF
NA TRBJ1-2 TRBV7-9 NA TGTGCCAGCAGCTTGACTCAGGGTGATGGTGGCTACACCTTC CASSLTQGDGGYTF
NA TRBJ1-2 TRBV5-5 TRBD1 TGTGCCAGCAGCTTGGAGGGACAGAACTATGGCTACACCTTC CASSLEGQNYGYTF